A selection of T cell receptor beta chains follows, all from one sample in a study of identical twins. TCRdb re-derived calls from the 5' RACE reads in MiXCR, one entry per CDR3 protein. The data hold approximately 700,000 distinct CDR3 sequences, with roughly 6% observed a single time. Sample: naive T cells sorted from blood. The source of these receptors is a man in his late teens or twenties in good health. Both conserved end residues are part of each CDR3. The D gene is left open where the match is weak. Only some rows state a clone size, as once, few, many or a class for expanded clones.

>many|TRBJ1-2|TRBV10-2|NA
TGCGCCAGCAGTGACGTGGACACTTATGCTCGCTATGGCTACACCTTC
CASSDVDTYARYGYTF
>NA|TRBJ1-5|TRBV20-1|TRBD1
TGCAGTGCTAGAGTGGGGACAGGGTCGGGCTATGGCAATCAGCCCCAGCATTTT
CSARVGTGSGYGNQPQHF
>many|TRBJ1-1|TRBV5-1|NA
TGCGCCAGCAGCAGCCAGGGTCCGCAAGCTTTCTTT
CASSSQGPQAFF
>NA|TRBJ1-4|TRBV15|NA
TGTGCCACCAGCAGACGACAGACCATCACTGGGGAAAAACTGTTTTTT
CATSRRQTITGEKLFF
>many|TRBJ1-5|TRBV12-3/TRBV12-4|NA
TGTGCCAGCAGCCCAGTCAATCAGCCCCAGCATTTT
CASSPVNQPQHF
>NA|TRBJ1-1|TRBV6-5|NA
TGTGCCAGCAGTTTCCATCTGGGACCGACGAAAGAAGCTTTCTTT
CASSFHLGPTKEAFF
>many|TRBJ2-7|TRBV27|NA
TGTGCCACCTTCGACAGGTCATCCTACGAGCAGTACTTC
CATFDRSSYEQYF
>many|TRBJ2-3|TRBV20-1|TRBD2
TGCAGTGCTAGAAGTGCGCGGGAGGCTCCAGATACGCAGTATTTT
CSARSAREAPDTQYF
>NA|TRBJ2-6|TRBV12-3/TRBV12-4|NA
TGTGCCAGCAGAACGGATCCTGGTCGGGACAAGTCTACTGGGGCCAACGTCCTGACTTTC
CASRTDPGRDKSTGANVLTF
>many|TRBJ2-7|TRBV20-1|TRBD2
TGCAGTGCCGATAGCGGGAGGCCAGCCCACGAGCAGTACTTC
CSADSGRPAHEQYF
>NA|TRBJ2-3|TRBV20-1|TRBD2
TGCAGTGCTAGAGGGGTCTGGACTAGCGGGAGGGAAGATACGCAGTATTTT
CSARGVWTSGREDTQYF
>few|TRBJ2-4|TRBV29-1|NA
TGCAGCGTTGAGGCAGGTCGTCGCGATTCCAAAAACATTCAGTACTTC
CSVEAGRRDSKNIQYF
>many|TRBJ2-7|TRBV12-3/TRBV12-4|NA
TGTGCCAGCCAAGCTGGAAGCTCCTACGAGCAGTACTTC
CASQAGSSYEQYF
>many|TRBJ1-1|TRBV12-3/TRBV12-4|TRBD1
TGTGCCAGCAGTTTAGGTGACAGGGTAGCCCTTGGGGCTTTCTTT
CASSLGDRVALGAFF
>NA|TRBJ2-3|TRBV7-8|NA
TGTGCCAGCAGCTTCATTTTTCGGGGCAGCACAGATACGCAGTATTTT
CASSFIFRGSTDTQYF
>many|TRBJ2-7|TRBV29-1|NA
TGCAGCGCCCAGGGACCGCCGTCCTACGAGCAGTACTTC
CSAQGPPSYEQYF
>few|TRBJ2-1|TRBV20-1|TRBD2
TGCAGTGCTAGTTCCCAGCGGGGGGTGCGAGAGACCCAGTTCTTC
CSASSQRGVRETQFF
>NA|TRBJ2-2|TRBV10-3|NA
TGTGCCATCAGTGAGTCCGGGTTACATGGAGCGAACACCGGGGAGCTGTTTTTT
CAISESGLHGANTGELFF
>NA|TRBJ1-5|TRBV4-3|TRBD1
TGCGCCAGCAGCCAAGACTACAGGGGCGGACCGGCGGCTCAGCCCCAGCATTTT
CASSQDYRGGPAAQPQHF
>many|TRBJ2-3|TRBV6-1|NA
TGTGCCAGCCTTGCCTGGAACACAGATACGCAGTATTTT
CASLAWNTDTQYF
>many|TRBJ2-1|TRBV6-2/TRBV6-3|TRBD2
TGTGCCAGTTCGTTTGGCGGGAGACAGTTCTTC
CASSFGGRQFF
>NA|TRBJ2-5|TRBV20-1|TRBD1
TGCAGTGCTAGAGCCGGGACAGCCCAAGAGACCCAGTACTTC
CSARAGTAQETQYF
>NA|TRBJ2-7|TRBV29-1|NA
TGCAGCGTTGAGGTAGCGAGGTACGAGCAGTACTTC
CSVEVARYEQYF
>many|TRBJ1-2|TRBV7-9|NA
TGTGCCAGCAGCTCCCACCAAACAGGGAACTATGGCTACACCTTC
CASSSHQTGNYGYTF
>many|TRBJ2-7|TRBV10-3|NA
TGTGCCATCATGGACGGCACCAACTACGAGCAGTACTTC
CAIMDGTNYEQYF
>many|TRBJ1-6|TRBV20-1|NA
TGCAGTGCTAGAGATCGGAGACGGCCTAATTCACCCCTCCACTTT
CSARDRRRPNSPLHF
>many|TRBJ2-1|TRBV29-1|TRBD2
TGCAGCGCTTACGGAAGCGGGAGCCCCTACAATGAGCAGTTCTTC
CSAYGSGSPYNEQFF
>few|TRBJ2-1|TRBV15|TRBD2
TGTGCCACCAGCAGTTTAGCGGGAGTGGATGAGCAGTTCTTC
CATSSLAGVDEQFF
>NA|TRBJ2-2|TRBV25-1|NA
TGTGCCAGCAGAAGACAGCCCGGGGAGCTGTTTTTT
CASRRQPGELFF
>many|TRBJ2-5|TRBV6-2/TRBV6-3|NA
TGTGCCAGCAGGGAGGGTTTCCAAGAGACCCAGTACTTC
CASREGFQETQYF
>many|TRBJ2-3|TRBV11-2|NA
TGTGCCAGCCGTTGGCGGGATCGGACAGATACGCAGTATTTT
CASRWRDRTDTQYF
>many|TRBJ1-2|TRBV13|TRBD1
TGTGCCAGCAGCCCGAATCCACAGGGGATGAGCTACACCTTC
CASSPNPQGMSYTF
>few|TRBJ2-3|TRBV20-1|NA
TGCAGTGCTCCAATTAGGGCAGATACGCAGTATTTT
CSAPIRADTQYF
>many|TRBJ2-2|TRBV5-1|NA
TGCGCCAGCAGCTTGCAAGGGAGTGGCACCGGGGAGCTGTTTTTT
CASSLQGSGTGELFF
>many|TRBJ2-1|TRBV28|TRBD2
TGTGCCAGCAGTCCCGGGGGACTAGCGGGAGGGCCTTCCTACAATGAGCAGTTCTTC
CASSPGGLAGGPSYNEQFF
>many|TRBJ2-2|TRBV29-1|TRBD2
TGCAGCGTCGAAAAGCGGGGGGCCGACACCGGGGAGCTGTTTTTT
CSVEKRGADTGELFF
>many|TRBJ2-1|TRBV2|TRBD2
TGTGCCAGCAGGCTCAGGGAGACTAGCGATAGTGAGCAGTTCTTC
CASRLRETSDSEQFF
>many|TRBJ2-1|TRBV2|TRBD1
TGTGCCAGCAGTGGACAGGGCTACAATGAGCAGTTCTTC
CASSGQGYNEQFF
>many|TRBJ2-1|TRBV27|NA
TGTGCCAGCAGTTTAAAAGAACCCTGGAATGAGCAGTTCTTC
CASSLKEPWNEQFF
>few|TRBJ2-4|TRBV20-1|NA
TGCAGTGCTAGAGTTCTAGCCAAAAACATTCAGTACTTC
CSARVLAKNIQYF
>many|TRBJ2-3|TRBV5-1|TRBD1
TGCGCCAGCAGCTCTTACAGGGGGCGAAGAGCGGAGTACACAGATACGCAGTATTTT
CASSSYRGRRAEYTDTQYF
>many|TRBJ2-1|TRBV20-1|TRBD2
TGCAGTGCTACCCGGACTAGCGGGTCTCGGGATGAGCAGTTCTTC
CSATRTSGSRDEQFF
>few|TRBJ2-2|TRBV6-5|NA
TGTGCCAGCAGATTTGTAGGGGAGCTGTTTTTT
CASRFVGELFF
>many|TRBJ1-1|TRBV5-1|NA
TGCGCCAGCAGCACCCGCCAGGGCGTTTTGGCTGAAGCTTTCTTT
CASSTRQGVLAEAFF
>many|TRBJ2-1|TRBV7-2|TRBD2
TGTGCCAGCAGCTTGATACTAGCGCGCTATAGTCAGTTCTTC
CASSLILARYSQFF
>NA|TRBJ2-1|TRBV5-5|NA
TGTGCCAGCAGAAAAGGGGGACCCCTCTACAATGAGCAGTTCTTC
CASRKGGPLYNEQFF
>NA|TRBJ2-6|TRBV7-3|NA
TGTGCCAGCAGCCCCCCCATATTGTCTGGGGCCAACGTCCTGACTTTC
CASSPPILSGANVLTF
>many|TRBJ1-1|TRBV7-9|NA
TGTGCCAGCAGCTCGGGAACAGGGCACACTGAAGCTTTCTTT
CASSSGTGHTEAFF
>NA|TRBJ2-5|TRBV5-1|TRBD2
TGCGCCAGCAGCTTGGGACTAGCGGGAGGATACCAAGAGACCCAGTACTTC
CASSLGLAGGYQETQYF
>few|TRBJ1-1|TRBV28|NA
TGTGCCAGCACCCTTGGGGGGGGAAACACTGAAGCTTTCTTT
CASTLGGGNTEAFF
>many|TRBJ1-1|TRBV12-3/TRBV12-4|TRBD1
TGTGCCAGCAGTTTTATAGGGGGCCCTAGCACTGAAGCTTTCTTT
CASSFIGGPSTEAFF
>few|TRBJ2-4|TRBV6-2/TRBV6-3|NA
TGTGCCAGCAGCTATACCCTGGGGGGCTCGGACATTCAGTACTTC
CASSYTLGGSDIQYF
>many|TRBJ2-5|TRBV25-1|NA
TGTGCCAGCAGGGCCGAGACCCAGTACTTC
CASRAETQYF
>few|TRBJ2-2|TRBV3-1|NA
TGTGCCAGCAGGACGGAGGAGCGATTCACCGGGGAGCTGTTTTTT
CASRTEERFTGELFF
>many|TRBJ2-1|TRBV20-1|TRBD2
TGCAGTGCTACGCGGACTAGCGGGACTTTCGATGAGCAGTTCTTC
CSATRTSGTFDEQFF
>many|TRBJ1-3|TRBV10-3|NA
TGTGCCATCACCCCAGAATCCGGAAACACCATATATTTT
CAITPESGNTIYF
>few|TRBJ2-2|TRBV12-3/TRBV12-4|TRBD2
TGTGCCAGCAGGGGACTAGCGGGACTTGCCGGGGAGCTGTTTTTT
CASRGLAGLAGELFF
>few|TRBJ2-4|TRBV7-9|NA
TGTGCCAGCAGCTTATGGGAAGTAGGAAACATTCAGTACTTC
CASSLWEVGNIQYF